This record looks at one T cell receptor (beta chain) sequence and its context. Produced via immunoSEQ multiplex PCR; TCRdb's table is partial and in-frame only. This table holds approximately 580,000 clones, about 80% found once. The data originate from a study of shared T cell receptors in the human thymus. Germline V gives CDR1 SQVTM, CDR2 ANQGSEA. This CDR3 contains 13 residues. The ends lost 2 bases at V and 5 bases at J; junction bases unmatched: 4. The data were also submitted as part of a second study, on human thymus T cells. Per that paper: The study used thymus tissue resected during corrective heart surgery. Thymic and blood repertoires appeared to show biased V and J gene usage. As related research reported, thymic repertoires overlapped highly among unrelated individuals.

The clonotype comes from a boy younger than two with a congenital heart defect. The sequencing input was thymocytes. This chain links TRBV29-1 with TRBJ2-3, with 7 nucleotides matching TRBD1. CDR3 residues: CSVERTGRDTQYF. In DNA form, the CDR3 reads TGCAGCGTTGAAAGGACAGGACGAGATACGCAGTATTTT.